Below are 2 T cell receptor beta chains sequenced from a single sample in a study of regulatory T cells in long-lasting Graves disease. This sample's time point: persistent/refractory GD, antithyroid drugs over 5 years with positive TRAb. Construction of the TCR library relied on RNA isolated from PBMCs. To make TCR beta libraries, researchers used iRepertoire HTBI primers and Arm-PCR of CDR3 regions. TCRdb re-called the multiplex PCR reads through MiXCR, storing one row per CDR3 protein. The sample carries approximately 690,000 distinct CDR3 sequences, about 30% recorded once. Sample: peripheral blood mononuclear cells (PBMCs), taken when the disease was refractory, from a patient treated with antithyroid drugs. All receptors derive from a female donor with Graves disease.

The CDR3 nucleotides are TGTGCCTGGAGGGCTAACTCCGTCGCCGAGCAGTACTTC. Translation: CAWRANSVAEQYF. V is TRBV30 and J is TRBJ2-7; D unresolved. Looked up from germline, CDR1 is GTSNPN and CDR2 is SVGIG (reference sequence). The CDR3 has 13 residues. Trimming took 3 bases from V and 6 from J, leaving 15 bases between them.

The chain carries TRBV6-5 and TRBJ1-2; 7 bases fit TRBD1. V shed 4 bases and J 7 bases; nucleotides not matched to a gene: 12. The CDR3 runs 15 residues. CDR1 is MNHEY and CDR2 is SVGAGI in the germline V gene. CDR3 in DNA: TGTGCCAGCAGTTCGCTCGGACAGGCTTTGTCTGGCTACACCTTC. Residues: CASSSLGQALSGYTF.